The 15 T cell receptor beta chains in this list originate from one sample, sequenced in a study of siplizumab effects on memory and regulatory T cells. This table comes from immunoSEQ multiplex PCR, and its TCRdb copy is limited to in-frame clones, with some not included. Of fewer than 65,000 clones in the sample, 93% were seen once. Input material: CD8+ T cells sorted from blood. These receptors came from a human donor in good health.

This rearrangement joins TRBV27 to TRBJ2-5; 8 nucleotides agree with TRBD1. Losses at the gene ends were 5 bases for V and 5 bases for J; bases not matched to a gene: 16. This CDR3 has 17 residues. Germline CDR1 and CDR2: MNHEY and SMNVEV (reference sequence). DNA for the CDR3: TGTGCCAGCAGTGGTTACGTGGGACAGGCTTCGTCGGAGACCCAGTACTTC. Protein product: CASSGYVGQASSETQYF.

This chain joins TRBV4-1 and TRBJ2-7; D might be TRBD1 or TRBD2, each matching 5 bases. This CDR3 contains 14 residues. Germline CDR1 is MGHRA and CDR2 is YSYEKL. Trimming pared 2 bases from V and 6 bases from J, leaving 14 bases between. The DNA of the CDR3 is TGCGCCAGCAGCCAATCGGGGCAGATAAGCGAGCAGTACTTC. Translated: CASSQSGQISEQYF.

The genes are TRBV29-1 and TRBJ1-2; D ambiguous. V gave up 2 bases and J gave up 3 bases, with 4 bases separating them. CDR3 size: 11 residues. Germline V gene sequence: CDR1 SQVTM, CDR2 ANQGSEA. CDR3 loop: CSVEFDYGYTF. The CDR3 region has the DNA TGCAGCGTTGAATTTGACTATGGCTACACCTTC.

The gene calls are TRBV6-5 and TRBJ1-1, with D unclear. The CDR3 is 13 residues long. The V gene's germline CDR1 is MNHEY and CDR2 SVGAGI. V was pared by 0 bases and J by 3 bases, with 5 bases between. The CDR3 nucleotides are TGTGCCAGCAGTTACTCGAGGGACACTGAAGCTTTCTTT. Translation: CASSYSRDTEAFF.

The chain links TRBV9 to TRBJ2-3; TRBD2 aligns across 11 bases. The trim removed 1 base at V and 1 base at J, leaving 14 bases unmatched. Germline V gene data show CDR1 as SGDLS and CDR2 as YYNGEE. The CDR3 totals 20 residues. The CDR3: CASSVSPLAGVVSGTDTQYF. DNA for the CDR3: TGTGCCAGCAGCGTAAGCCCACTAGCGGGAGTGGTGAGCGGCACAGATACGCAGTATTTT.

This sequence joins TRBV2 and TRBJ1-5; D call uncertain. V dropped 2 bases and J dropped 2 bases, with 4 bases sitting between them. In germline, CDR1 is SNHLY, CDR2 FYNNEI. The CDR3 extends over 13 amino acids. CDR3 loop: CASSERGNQPQHF. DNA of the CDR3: TGTGCCAGCAGTGAACGGGGCAATCAGCCCCAGCATTTT.

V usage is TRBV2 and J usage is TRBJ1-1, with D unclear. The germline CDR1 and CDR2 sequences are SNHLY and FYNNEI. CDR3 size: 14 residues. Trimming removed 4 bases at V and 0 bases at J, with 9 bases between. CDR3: CASSADTVNTEAFF. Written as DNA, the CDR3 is TGTGCCAGCAGTGCAGACACAGTGAACACTGAAGCTTTCTTT.

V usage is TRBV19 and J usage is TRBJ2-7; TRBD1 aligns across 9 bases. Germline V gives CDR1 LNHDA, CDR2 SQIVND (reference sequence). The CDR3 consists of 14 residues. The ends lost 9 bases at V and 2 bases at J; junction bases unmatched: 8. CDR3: CASRPGQGTYEQYF. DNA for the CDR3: TGTGCCAGCAGGCCGGGACAGGGAACCTACGAGCAGTACTTC.

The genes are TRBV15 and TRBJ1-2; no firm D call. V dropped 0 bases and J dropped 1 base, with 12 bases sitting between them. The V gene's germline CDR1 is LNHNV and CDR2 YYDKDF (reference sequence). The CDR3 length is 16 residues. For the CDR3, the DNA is TGTGCCACCAGCAGAGATTGGGGTGATCATAACTATGGCTACACCTTC. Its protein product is CATSRDWGDHNYGYTF.

The CDR3, as DNA: TGTGCCAGCTCGCAGGGTGTCTATGGCTACACCTTC. Its translation: CASSQGVYGYTF. J is TRBJ1-2 and V is TRBV19; D might be TRBD1 (5 bases). The germline V gene encodes CDR1 LNHDA and CDR2 SQIVND (reference sequence). V lost 9 bases and J 4 bases, leaving 12 bases between the germline ends. The CDR3 loop spans 12 amino acids.

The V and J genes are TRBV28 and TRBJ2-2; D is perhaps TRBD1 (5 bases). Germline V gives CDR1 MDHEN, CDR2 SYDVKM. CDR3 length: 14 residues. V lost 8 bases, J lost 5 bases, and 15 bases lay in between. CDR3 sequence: CASARAPRTGELFF. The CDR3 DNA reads TGTGCCAGCGCCAGGGCGCCGCGGACCGGGGAGCTGTTTTTT.

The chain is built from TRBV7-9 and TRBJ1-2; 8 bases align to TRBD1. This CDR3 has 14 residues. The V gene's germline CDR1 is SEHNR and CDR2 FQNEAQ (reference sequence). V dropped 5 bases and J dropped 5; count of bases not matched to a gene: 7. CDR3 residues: CASSAGTGSYGYTF. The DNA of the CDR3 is TGTGCCAGCAGCGCCGGGACAGGTTCTTATGGCTACACCTTC. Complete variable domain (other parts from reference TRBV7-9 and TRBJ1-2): DTGVSQNPRHKITKRGQNVTFRCDPISEHNRLYWYRQTLGQGPEFLTYFQNEAQLEKSRLLSDRFSAERPKGSFSTLEIQRTEQGDSAMYLCASSAGTGSYGYTFGSGTRLTVV.

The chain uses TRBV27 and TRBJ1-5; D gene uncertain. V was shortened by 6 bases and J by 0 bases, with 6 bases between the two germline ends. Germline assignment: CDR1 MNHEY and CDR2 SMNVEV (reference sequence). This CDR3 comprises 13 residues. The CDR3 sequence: CASRQDSNQPQHF. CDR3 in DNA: TGTGCCAGCAGACAAGATAGCAATCAGCCCCAGCATTTT.

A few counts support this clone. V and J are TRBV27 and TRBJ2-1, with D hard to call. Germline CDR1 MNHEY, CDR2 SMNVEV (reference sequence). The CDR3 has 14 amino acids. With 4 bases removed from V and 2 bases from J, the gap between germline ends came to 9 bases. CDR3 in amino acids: CASSYGGPYNEQFF. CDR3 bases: TGTGCCAGCAGTTATGGCGGCCCCTACAATGAGCAGTTCTTC.

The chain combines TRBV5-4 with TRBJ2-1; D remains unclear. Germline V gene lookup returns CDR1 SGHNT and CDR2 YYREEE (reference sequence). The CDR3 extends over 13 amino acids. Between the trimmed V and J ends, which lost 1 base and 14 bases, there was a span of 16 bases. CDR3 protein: CASSLWGNGFEFF. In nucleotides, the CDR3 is TGTGCCAGCAGCTTGTGGGGTAATGGATTCGAGTTCTTC.